Shown below are 29 T cell receptor beta chains from a single sample sequenced in a study of T cell responses to AZD1222 COVID-19 vaccine. The repertoire was sequenced with immunoSEQ multiplex PCR; TCRdb's copy has only in-frame clones and lacks some. The table has 150,000 to 200,000 clones, 80% to 95% seen once; the top ten hold about 2.5%. Sample: peripheral blood, taken on day 0 of AZD1222 vaccination. The receptors stem from an adult in good health.

The chain combines TRBV3-1 (or the pseudogene TRBV3-2) with TRBJ1-2; 7 nucleotides line up with TRBD1. V was clipped by 1 base and J by 7 bases; unmatched bases: 9. Germline-derived CDR1 and CDR2 are LGHDT and YNNKEL (reference sequence). The CDR3 runs to 15 residues. This chain's CDR3 is CASSQAEGAKGGYTF. The CDR3 nucleotides are TGTGCCAGCAGCCAAGCGGAGGGGGCTAAGGGTGGCTACACCTTC.

The genes are TRBV10-3 and TRBJ2-1, with D unclear. CDR1 is ENHRY, CDR2 SYGVKD, per germline. V lost 3 bases, J lost 4 bases, and 10 bases lay in between. The CDR3 length is 14 residues. The CDR3 DNA is TGTGCCATCAGTGATCGGGCCGGTTACAATGAGCAGTTCTTC. Protein: CAISDRAGYNEQFF.

This chain joins TRBV30 and TRBJ2-2; D not resolved. Trimming removed 0 bases at V and 7 bases at J, with 6 bases between. Germline CDR1 reads GTSNPN; CDR2 reads SVGIG (reference sequence). The CDR3 has 12 amino acids. This CDR3 is CAWSVRNGELFF. In DNA form, the CDR3 reads TGTGCCTGGAGTGTACGAAACGGGGAGCTGTTTTTT.

The chain uses TRBV19 and TRBJ1-5, with D perhaps matching TRBD1 (5 bases). The V end lost 3 bases, the J end lost 6 bases, and 18 bases lay between the germline ends. Per germline, CDR1 LNHDA and CDR2 SQIVND (reference sequence). The CDR3 spans 16 residues. The chain's CDR3 is CASSMGGGPRGQPQHF. The CDR3 nucleotides are TGTGCCAGTAGTATGGGAGGTGGACCAAGGGGTCAGCCCCAGCATTTT.

The V gene is TRBV5-4, the J gene TRBJ1-3; D unclear. Germline CDR1 is SGHNT and CDR2 is YYREEE (reference sequence). The CDR3 has 15 amino acids. The germline V and J ends were trimmed by 2 bases and 2 bases, with 11 bases remaining between them. Here the CDR3 reads CASSFGPEAGNTIYF. The CDR3 bases are TGTGCCAGCAGCTTCGGGCCCGAGGCTGGAAACACCATATATTTT.

V gene TRBV29-1 combines with J gene TRBJ1-1; maybe TRBD1 (5 bases). This CDR3 spans 15 amino acids. Germline CDR1 reads SQVTM; CDR2 reads ANQGSEA. Trimming took 7 bases from V and 0 from J, leaving 18 bases between them. CDR3 in DNA: TGCAGCGCTAGGGACGGCTTAGAAATGAACACTGAAGCTTTCTTT. This gives the protein CSARDGLEMNTEAFF.

The chain is built from TRBV19 and TRBJ2-2; D is perhaps TRBD1 (6 bases). Germline CDR1 LNHDA, CDR2 SQIVND (reference sequence). Trimming pared 5 bases from V and 7 bases from J, leaving 11 bases between. The CDR3 has 13 amino acids. The CDR3, as DNA: TGTGCCAGTAGTGGTCAGGGGTACGGGGAGCTGTTTTTT. Translation gives CASSGQGYGELFF.

The chain couples TRBV4-1 to TRBJ1-1; D possibly corresponds to TRBD1 (5 bases). V was cut by 1 base and J by 0 bases, with 12 bases left in between. Germline CDR1 MGHRA, CDR2 YSYEKL. CDR3 length: 16 amino acids. The chain's CDR3 is CASSQGQGGMNTEAFF. The CDR3 DNA reads TGCGCCAGCAGCCAAGGGCAGGGTGGTATGAACACTGAAGCTTTCTTT.

The chain carries TRBV2 and TRBJ1-1; D uncertain. The CDR3 is made up of 13 amino acids. Germline V lookup: CDR1 SNHLY, CDR2 FYNNEI. V was clipped by 4 bases and J by 5 bases, with 11 bases between them. The CDR3 spells CASSGGMGTEAFF. Written as DNA, the CDR3 is TGTGCCAGCAGTGGAGGAATGGGGACTGAAGCTTTCTTT.

This clone was seen once. V and J are TRBV19 and TRBJ1-6; no clear D gene. CDR1 is LNHDA, CDR2 SQIVND, per germline (reference sequence). The ends were cut back, 5 bases at V and 7 bases at J, with 9 bases in the middle. The CDR3 has 13 residues. CDR3 sequence (DNA): TGTGCCAGTAGTGGGCTGATCAATTCACCCCTCCACTTT. Translating gives CASSGLINSPLHF. Combining the CDR3 with reference TRBV19 and TRBJ1-6 gives the whole variable domain DGGITQSPKYLFRKEGQNVTLSCEQNLNHDAMYWYRQDPGQGLRLIYYSQIVNDFQKGDIAEGYSVSREKKESFPLTVTSAQKNPTAFYLCASSGLINSPLHFGNGTRLTVT.

As for this clone: Different DNA sequences within this sample yield the same CDR3. This chain uses TRBV28 with TRBJ2-1; unclear D gene. The CDR3 loop spans 13 amino acids. The V and J ends lost 4 bases and 4 bases respectively, with 8 bases between them. Germline V CDR1 and CDR2: MDHEN, SYDVKM. The CDR3 loop is CASSSGEYNEQFF. The CDR3 nucleotides read TGTGCCAGCAGTTCCGGCGAGTACAATGAGCAGTTCTTC.

The chain is built from TRBV4-1 and TRBJ1-2; TRBD1 might be the D (6 bases). V lost 2 bases and J lost 8, with 18 bases in between. The CDR3 consists of 15 residues. In germline, CDR1 is MGHRA, CDR2 YSYEKL. CDR3 sequence reads: CASSQWEGGREGYTF. CDR3 nucleotides: TGCGCCAGCAGCCAATGGGAGGGGGGCCGTGAAGGCTACACCTTC.

The rearrangement links TRBV4-1 to TRBJ2-3; 7 bases line up with TRBD2. There are 11 residues in the CDR3. Germline V gene sequence: CDR1 MGHRA, CDR2 YSYEKL. The V segment lost 5 bases and the J segment 11 bases; nucleotides outside the gene matches: 4. CDR3 amino acids: CASSTRGVQYF. The CDR3 DNA reads as TGCGCCAGCAGCACTCGGGGGGTGCAGTATTTT.

The chain has TRBV19 and TRBJ2-3, with D possibly being TRBD2 (6 bases). Trimming took off 3 bases at V and 0 bases at J, with 13 bases between the two ends. Germline values: CDR1 LNHDA, CDR2 SQIVND (reference sequence). The CDR3 has 16 amino acids. The CDR3, as DNA: TGTGCCAGTAGTATCTCCGGAGGGGCTAGCACAGATACGCAGTATTTT. Amino acid sequence: CASSISGGASTDTQYF.

This chain uses TRBV7-8 with TRBJ2-1; D uncertain. CDR1 and CDR2 from the germline V gene are SGHVS and FQNEAQ. CDR3 size: 14 residues. V was clipped by 1 base and J by 7 bases, with 11 bases between them. The CDR3 loop is CASSLEWSGNEQFF. The CDR3 nucleotides are TGTGCCAGCAGCTTAGAATGGTCCGGGAATGAGCAGTTCTTC.

The rearrangement uses TRBV7-9 and TRBJ1-1; TRBD1 is a possible D gene (5 bases). Trimming took off 5 bases at V and 2 bases at J, with 15 bases between the two ends. The CDR3 has 15 amino acids. Germline assignment: CDR1 SEHNR and CDR2 FQNEAQ (reference sequence). Here the CDR3 reads CASSPRGEPNTEAFF. CDR3 in DNA: TGTGCCAGCAGCCCTAGAGGGGAACCCAACACTGAAGCTTTCTTT.

The chain employs TRBV7-2 and TRBJ2-1; TRBD2 matches at 10 bases. Germline trimming cut 1 base from V and 14 bases from J; bases unmatched to any gene: 5. Per germline, CDR1 SGHTA and CDR2 FQGNSA. The CDR3 runs to 13 residues. CDR3 protein: CASSLVASGGEFF. The CDR3 DNA reads TGTGCCAGCAGCTTAGTCGCGAGCGGGGGGGAGTTCTTC.

This clone was observed once. This sample includes further DNA sequences coding for the same CDR3. The chain recombines TRBV5-1 with TRBJ1-2; no definite D call. Germline CDR1 SGHRS, CDR2 YFSETQ. V was pared by 0 bases and J by 2 bases, with 2 bases between. The CDR3 has 12 amino acids. This CDR3 reads CASSLDNYGYTF. The CDR3 DNA reads TGCGCCAGCAGCTTGGACAACTATGGCTACACCTTC.

This sequence joins TRBV19 and TRBJ2-5, with unresolved D. The germline V gene has CDR1 LNHDA and CDR2 SQIVND (reference sequence). The V and J ends lost 5 bases and 3 bases respectively, with 16 bases between them. The CDR3 length is 15 residues. DNA for the CDR3: TGTGCCAGTAGTGCCTGGGGTGGGAAAGAAGAGACCCAGTACTTC. Its protein is CASSAWGGKEETQYF.

The CDR3 protein is CASSPNRAGQETQYF. The CDR3 nucleotides read TGTGCCAGCAGTCCCAACCGGGCAGGCCAAGAGACCCAGTACTTC. The chain joins TRBV27 to TRBJ2-5; the D is unclear. Per germline, CDR1 MNHEY and CDR2 SMNVEV (reference sequence). Between the trimmed V and J ends, which lost 5 bases and 1 base, there was a span of 14 bases. The CDR3 length is 15 residues.

The gene calls are TRBV19 and TRBJ2-1; TRBD1 agrees at 8 bases. With 7 bases clipped from V and 2 bases from J, the junction kept 1 base outside the gene matches. Germline values: CDR1 LNHDA, CDR2 SQIVND (reference sequence). This CDR3 has 13 amino acids. The CDR3 here is CASKGQAYNEQFF. In DNA, the CDR3 is TGTGCCAGTAAGGGACAGGCCTACAATGAGCAGTTCTTC.

The chain recombines TRBV3-1 (or the pseudogene TRBV3-2) with TRBJ2-1; TRBD2 matches at 12 bases. V shed 4 bases, J shed 0 bases, and the junction held 16 bases outside the gene matches. In germline, CDR1 is LGHDT, CDR2 YNNKEL (reference sequence). The CDR3 length is 21 residues. CDR3: CASSRLAGGQNKGRSYNEQFF. As DNA, the CDR3 is TGTGCCAGCAGCCGGCTAGCGGGGGGGCAAAATAAGGGACGCTCCTACAATGAGCAGTTCTTC.

The CDR3 loop is CASSLEPEVAGNTIYF. CDR3 sequence (DNA): TGTGCCAGCAGCTTGGAGCCAGAGGTGGCTGGAAACACCATATATTTT. The chain recombines TRBV5-4 with TRBJ1-3, with D unclear. V was cut by 0 bases and J by 2 bases, with 12 bases left in between. The CDR3 is made up of 16 amino acids. The germline CDR1 and CDR2 sequences are SGHNT and YYREEE (reference sequence).

The chain carries TRBV30 and TRBJ1-3; 11 bases line up with TRBD1. The CDR3 consists of 15 residues. The ends lost 4 bases at V and 4 bases at J; junction bases unmatched: 6. Looked up from germline, CDR1 is GTSNPN and CDR2 is SVGIG (reference sequence). CDR3 loop: CAWNGQGARGNTIYF. For the CDR3, the DNA is TGTGCCTGGAATGGACAGGGGGCGAGAGGAAACACCATATATTTT.

In DNA, the CDR3 is TGTGCCAGCAGTTCAACCTACAGGGGGCCTTCATACAATGAGCAGTTCTTC. Residues: CASSSTYRGPSYNEQFF. This chain uses TRBV27 with TRBJ2-1, with TRBD1 identical over 9 bases. CDR3 size: 17 residues. CDR1 is MNHEY and CDR2 is SMNVEV in the germline V gene (reference sequence). Losses at the gene ends were 4 bases for V and 4 bases for J; bases not matched to a gene: 11.

The genes are TRBV2 and TRBJ1-2; D remains unclear. The germline V gene encodes CDR1 SNHLY and CDR2 FYNNEI. There are 14 residues in the CDR3. V shed 2 bases and J shed 0 bases, with 7 bases lying between them. CDR3 in DNA: TGTGCCAGCAGTGAAAATACCGCTAACTATGGCTACACCTTC. This encodes CASSENTANYGYTF.

The chain combines TRBV19 with TRBJ1-3, with D perhaps TRBD1 (5 bases). Germline values: CDR1 LNHDA, CDR2 SQIVND (reference sequence). The V end lost 8 bases, the J end lost 0 bases, and 23 bases lay between the germline ends. The CDR3 contains 18 residues. The CDR3 DNA reads as TGTGCCAGTCATCATGGGGCAGGGCTCAAGTCCTCTGGAAACACCATATATTTT. It specifies CASHHGAGLKSSGNTIYF. Full variable domain (missing parts from reference TRBV19 and TRBJ1-3): DGGITQSPKYLFRKEGQNVTLSCEQNLNHDAMYWYRQDPGQGLRLIYYSQIVNDFQKGDIAEGYSVSREKKESFPLTVTSAQKNPTAFYLCASHHGAGLKSSGNTIYFGEGSWLTVV.

The chain uses TRBV30 and TRBJ1-5; 7 bases align to TRBD1. The CDR3 extends over 14 amino acids. The J segment lost 4 bases and the V segment lost 2 bases, leaving 5 bases of the junction unmatched. Germline CDR1 and CDR2: GTSNPN and SVGIG (reference sequence). The DNA of the CDR3 is TGTGCCTGGAGTATGAGGGGGCTAAATCAGCCCCAGCATTTT. Translated: CAWSMRGLNQPQHF.

The chain is built from TRBV7-9 and TRBJ1-2; TRBD1 might be the D (6 bases). Germline CDR1 reads SEHNR; CDR2 reads FQNEAQ (reference sequence). Trimming removed 0 bases from V and 7 bases from J, with 12 bases in between. The CDR3 length is 14 residues. In DNA form, the CDR3 reads TGTGCCAGCAGCTTAGCCTCAACAGGGAGTGGCTACACCTTC. Translation: CASSLASTGSGYTF.